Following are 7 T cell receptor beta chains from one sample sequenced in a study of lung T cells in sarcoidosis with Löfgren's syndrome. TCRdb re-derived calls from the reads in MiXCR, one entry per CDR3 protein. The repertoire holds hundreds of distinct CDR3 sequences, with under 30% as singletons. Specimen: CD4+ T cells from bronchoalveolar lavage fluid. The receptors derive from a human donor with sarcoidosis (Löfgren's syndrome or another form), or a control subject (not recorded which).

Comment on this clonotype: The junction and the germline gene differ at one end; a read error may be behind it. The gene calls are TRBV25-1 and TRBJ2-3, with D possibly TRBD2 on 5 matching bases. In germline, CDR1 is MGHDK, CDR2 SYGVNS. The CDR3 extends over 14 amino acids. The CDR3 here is CASTSGRLTDTQYF. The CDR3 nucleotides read TGTGCTAGCACTTCGGGAAGACTCACAGATACACAGTATTTT. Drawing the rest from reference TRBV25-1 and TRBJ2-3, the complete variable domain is EADIYQTPRYLVIGTGKKITLECSQTMGHDKMYWYQQDPGMELHLIHYSYGVNSTEKGDLSSESTVSRIRTEHFPLTLESARPSHTSQYLCASTSGRLTDTQYFGPGTRLTVL.

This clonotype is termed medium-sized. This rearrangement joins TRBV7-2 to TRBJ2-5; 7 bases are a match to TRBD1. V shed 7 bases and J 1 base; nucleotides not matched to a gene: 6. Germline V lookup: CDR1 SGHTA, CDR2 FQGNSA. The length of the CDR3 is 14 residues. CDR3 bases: TGTGCCAGCAACCCCGACAGGGTCCAAGAGACCCAGTACTTC. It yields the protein CASNPDRVQETQYF.

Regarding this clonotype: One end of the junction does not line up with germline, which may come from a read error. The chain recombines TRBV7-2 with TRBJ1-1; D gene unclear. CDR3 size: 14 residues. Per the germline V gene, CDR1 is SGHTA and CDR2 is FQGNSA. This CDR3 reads CVSNLDNLGTEAFF. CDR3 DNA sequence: TGTGTCAGCAACTTAGACAACCTCGGGACTGAAGCTTTCTTT.

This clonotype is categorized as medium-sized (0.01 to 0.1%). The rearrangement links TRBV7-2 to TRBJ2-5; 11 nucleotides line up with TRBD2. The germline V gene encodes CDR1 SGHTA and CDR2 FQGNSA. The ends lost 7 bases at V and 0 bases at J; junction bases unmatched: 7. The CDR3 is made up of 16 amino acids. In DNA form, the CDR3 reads TGTGCCAGCACATGGACTAGCGGGTCTTACCAAGAGACCCAGTACTTC. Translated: CASTWTSGSYQETQYF.

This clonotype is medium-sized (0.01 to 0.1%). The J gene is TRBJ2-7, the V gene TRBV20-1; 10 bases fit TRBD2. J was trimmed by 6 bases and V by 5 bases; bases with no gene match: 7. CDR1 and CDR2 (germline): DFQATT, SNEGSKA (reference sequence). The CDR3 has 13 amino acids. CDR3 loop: CSAVAGGIPEQYF. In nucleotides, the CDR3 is TGCAGTGCTGTAGCGGGAGGTATTCCCGAGCAGTACTTC.

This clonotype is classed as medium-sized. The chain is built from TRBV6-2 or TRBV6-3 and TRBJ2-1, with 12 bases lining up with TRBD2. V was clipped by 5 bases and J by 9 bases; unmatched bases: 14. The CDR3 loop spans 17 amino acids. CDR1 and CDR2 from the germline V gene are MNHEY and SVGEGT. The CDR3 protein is CASSDGLAGPTSIEQFF. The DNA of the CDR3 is TGTGCCAGCAGTGACGGACTAGCGGGACCCACCTCTATTGAGCAGTTCTTC.

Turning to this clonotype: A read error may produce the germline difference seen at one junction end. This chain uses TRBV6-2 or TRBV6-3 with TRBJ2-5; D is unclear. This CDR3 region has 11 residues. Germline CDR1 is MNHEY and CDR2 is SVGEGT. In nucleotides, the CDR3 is TGTGCCACCGAGTGGCAGGAGACCCCGTACTTC. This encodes CATEWQETPYF.